Each of the 5 T cell receptor beta chains below was sequenced from the same sample in a study of CD8+ T cells in alopecia areata. As to treatment: oral pan-JAK inhibitor, 5-10 mg twice daily. Extracted RNA was reverse transcribed into cDNA, the sequencing template. Repertoires were generated with immunoSEQ multiplex PCR, while TCRdb's copy carries only in-frame clones and drops some. In the table there are more than 95,000 clones, 58% of which are singletons. The sample consisted of CD8+ T cells sorted from blood, taken at week 4, from a patient treated with tofacitinib. The origin of the receptors is a human donor with alopecia areata.

The chain uses TRBV7-8 and TRBJ1-1; 10 positions match TRBD1. The CDR3 runs to 13 residues. CDR1 and CDR2 from the germline V gene are SGHVS and FQNEAQ. Trimming took 8 bases from V and 6 from J; bases not matched to a gene: 6. The CDR3 nucleotides are TGTGCCAGCTGGGACAGGGGAGCCGCTGAAGCTTTCTTT. Translated: CASWDRGAAEAFF.

The rearrangement links TRBV7-2 to TRBJ2-7; D possibly uses TRBD1 or TRBD2 (6 bases each). Germline loops: CDR1 SGHTA, CDR2 FQGNSA. V dropped 0 bases and J dropped 3 bases, with 15 bases sitting between them. CDR3 length equals 16 residues. The CDR3 region is CASSLAFGGSNYEQYF. CDR3 sequence (DNA): TGTGCCAGCAGCTTAGCTTTCGGGGGCTCAAACTACGAGCAGTACTTC.

The chain links TRBV13 to TRBJ1-1; no reliable D call. CDR1 is PRHDT and CDR2 is FYEKMQ in the germline V gene (reference sequence). The CDR3 contains 12 residues. Trimming removed 1 base from V and 4 bases from J, with 4 bases in between. In DNA form, the CDR3 reads TGTGCCAGCAGCTTAGACGCCACTGAAGCTTTCTTT. Amino acids: CASSLDATEAFF.

The CDR3 spells CSGGQGTDNEQFF. Written as DNA, the CDR3 is TGCAGCGGCGGACAGGGTACCGACAATGAGCAGTTCTTC. This sequence joins TRBV29-1 and TRBJ2-1, with 8 bases fitting TRBD1. Looked up from germline, CDR1 is SQVTM and CDR2 is ANQGSEA. V was clipped by 7 bases and J by 5 bases; unmatched bases: 7. The CDR3 loop spans 13 amino acids.

This chain uses TRBV10-3 with TRBJ1-5; 10 bases are a match to TRBD1. J lost 2 bases, V lost 1 base, and 2 bases had no gene match. Germline V CDR1 and CDR2: ENHRY, SYGVKD. The CDR3 loop spans 16 amino acids. The CDR3 nucleotides are TGTGCCATCAGTGAGTGGGGGACAGGGGGCAATCAGCCCCAGCATTTT. Its protein product is CAISEWGTGGNQPQHF.